This T cell receptor (beta chain) stems from a study of blood T cell repertoires in COVID-19. Study-level information: There were acute and convalescent COVID-19 samples, and they came from the United States, Italy and Spain. In each case, the material was cDNA or gDNA derived from T cells, B-cell-depleted T cells, or PBMCs.

Authors' methods: By means of reference gene primer amplification, nucleated cell counts were estimated. TCRdb's table, derived via immunoSEQ multiplex PCR, lists solely in-frame clones and lacks some. The V and J calls and clone size come from that table; D and trimming were worked out from the DNA. The sample lists about 190,000 clones, about 83% seen once, with 5.1% in the top ten. The V gene end was trimmed by 9 bases and the J gene end by 0 bases; junction bases not matched to a gene: 4. The CDR3 totals 13 residues. Germline CDR1 reads MNHEY; CDR2 reads SMNVEV (reference sequence). The sample taken for sequencing was peripheral blood. This clonotype was sampled from a woman in her 70s with active or convalescent COVID-19. The V and J genes are TRBV27 and TRBJ1-1; TRBD1 aligns across 7 bases. CDR3 DNA: TGTGCCAGTAGGGGGACAGTGAACACTGAAGCTTTCTTT. It encodes CASRGTVNTEAFF.